Here is one TCR beta chain with its context. Its antigen is still unknown. This PCR relied on a set of 60 Vbeta primers and 13 Jbeta primers. Only in-frame clones appear in the TCRdb table, and some are missing; sequencing was by immunoSEQ multiplex PCR. Among around 74,000 clones, around three quarters were seen once, and the ten largest hold 2.5%. This sample stems from a study of cytomegalovirus exposure and HLA in healthy donors. As for the study in general: Tens of millions of unique TCRs from HLA-typed donors were held in an early data release.

Though probably carrying unrecorded immune exposures, donors were nominally healthy at sampling. Per the germline V gene, CDR1 is MDHEN and CDR2 is SYDVKM. The CDR3 has 12 residues. The germline V and J ends were trimmed by 5 bases and 3 bases, with 5 bases remaining between them. Regarding the study as a whole: It was fewer than 200 TCR beta chains that were listed as cytomegalovirus-associated. Earlier analysis yielded a pattern in which most TCR beta V segments were productive about 87% or about 30% of the time.

The V gene is TRBV28, the J gene TRBJ2-1; no reliable D call. The source material was PBMCs. The clonotype originates from a man aged 30-40 years in good health and CMV-seronegative. The CDR3 DNA reads TGTGCCAGCAGTGTTTACTACAATGAGCAGTTCTTC. It yields the protein CASSVYYNEQFF.